This TCR beta chain was sequenced for a study of shared T cell receptors in the human thymus (dated by TCRdb to the early 2020s). Concerning the study at large: The study examined how self-reactive, shared T-cell receptor alpha chains are generated in the human thymus.

As concerns this clone: Its antigen has not been determined. Qualities for individual bases were not recorded, and no much larger clone is one base off.

The receptor library was made with the immunoSEQ multiplex PCR assay. Imported from immuneACCESS, the table was reduced by TCRdb to in-frame sequences with V and J called. These copies leave out some clones; in studies compared against another copy, an unresolved V gene accounts for under half, and the cause of the remainder is not known. The sample data list hundreds of thousands of clones, and approximately 88% of these were observed just once. Of the sample, 0.0095% to 0.013% falls within the top ten clones. The data were also submitted as part of a second study, on human thymus T cells. In that second paper, the authors write: In Finland, the donors were immunologically healthy infants who were having open corrective cardiac surgery for congenital heart defects. Thymus tissue was obtained as surgical resects removed during corrective cardiac surgery. Usage of V and J gene segments appeared to be biased in both the thymic and the peripheral blood repertoires. According to the related research, thymic TCR repertoires were highly overlapping among unrelated individuals. The study characterized TCR alpha and beta repertoires from under 10 infant thymus samples and a few related peripheral blood samples. Donor ages ranged from roughly 6 to 250 days, and the cohort comprised about six male and a couple of female infants. After being mechanically released from the tissue, thymocytes were kept at -70 degrees C in pellets of about 8.5-34 million cells. A QIAsymphony instrument was used to extract genomic DNA from frozen cell pellets. TCRB and TCRAD loci were amplified from a standardized quantity of quality-controlled genomic DNA using the immunoSEQ multiplex PCR assay. Amplicons spanned the V(D)J region at a length sufficient to cover the CDR3 and identify V and J genes. Through the commercial immunoSEQ service, the amplicons were sequenced on an Illumina platform. Primer bias and sequencing errors were corrected as previously described, and TCRAD and TCRB were defined on the basis of the IMGT database. The repertoires were analysed using immunoSEQ Analyzer 3.0 and VDJTools for basic statistics, V/J segment usage, diversity estimates, rarefaction and pairwise overlap. Diversity was estimated with Chao1, ChaoE, Efron-Thisted, Shannon and inverse Simpson indices, and also on datasets down-sampled to the smallest sample. Repertoire overlap used strict matching of CDR3 nucleotide sequence, V gene and J gene, with Jaccard-based multidimensional scaling clustering. Thymus samples yielded on average about 810,000 unique TCRB clonotypes, compared with 65,000 to 100,000 from blood samples.

Sequenced input: thymocytes. The clonotype comes from a boy younger than two with a congenital heart defect. Donor details come from another sample of the same person, matched by shared clones.

The DNA is as follows: TGTGCCAGCAGTCCCTATAGCGGGAGATGGGGAGATACGCAGTATTTT. Its translation is CASSPYSGRWGDTQYF. This receptor chain uses TRBV27 and TRBJ2-3; 9 junctional bases match TRBD2. The CDR3 goes from the cysteine to the phenylalanine over 16 residues. Only the CDR3 portion is preserved as DNA: 48 bases, with reading frame beginning at the first base. V trim: 5 bases; J trim: 5 bases; unmatched bases: 11. CDR1 MNHEY and CDR2 SMNVEV were looked up in the germline V gene (reference sequence).